This passage covers 16 T cell receptor beta chains from one sample sequenced in a study of technical replicates of blood from a few donors. Data came from immunoSEQ multiplex PCR; TCRdb stores just in-frame clones and leaves some out. The sample comprises tens of thousands of clones, 91% of which are singletons, and 0.25% rests with the top ten. The sample comprised T cells isolated from PBMCs. These receptors all stem from a human donor in good health.

V usage is TRBV25-1 and J usage is TRBJ2-1; TRBD1 aligns across 7 bases. J gave up 6 bases and V 7 bases, and 12 bases lay outside the gene matches. The CDR3 consists of 15 residues. Germline V gene lookup returns CDR1 MGHDK and CDR2 SYGVNS. The CDR3 loop reads CASNSFDRAPNEQFF. The CDR3 DNA reads TGTGCCAGCAATAGTTTTGACAGGGCCCCCAATGAGCAGTTCTTC.

The chain is built from TRBV27 and TRBJ2-3; D is possibly TRBD1 (5 bases). CDR1 is MNHEY and CDR2 is SMNVEV in the germline V gene (reference sequence). V was trimmed by 0 bases and J by 0 bases, leaving 16 bases between them. This CDR3 contains 18 residues. DNA of the CDR3: TGTGCCAGCAGTTTATCCACAGGTGGTCACCACAGCACAGATACGCAGTATTTT. It encodes CASSLSTGGHHSTDTQYF.

The J gene is TRBJ1-2, the V gene TRBV30, with 9 positions matching TRBD1. The J segment lost 6 bases and the V segment lost 5 bases, leaving 7 bases of the junction unmatched. CDR1 and CDR2 (germline): GTSNPN, SVGIG (reference sequence). This CDR3 region has 13 residues. In DNA form, the CDR3 reads TGTGCCTGGGGGGTTACAGGGGGCGATGGCTACACCTTC. Its protein is CAWGVTGGDGYTF.

This chain links TRBV5-1 with TRBJ2-2; TRBD2 agrees at 13 bases. This CDR3 spans 20 amino acids. Germline CDR1 and CDR2: SGHRS and YFSETQ. V was pared by 2 bases and J by 6 bases, with 16 bases of the junction left unmatched. CDR3 protein: CASSFRNQLAGGLLAGELFF. The CDR3 DNA is TGCGCCAGCAGCTTCAGGAACCAACTAGCGGGGGGGCTTCTCGCCGGGGAGCTGTTTTTT. Supplemented by reference TRBV5-1 and TRBJ2-2, the full variable domain reads KAGVTQTPRYLIKTRGQQVTLSCSPISGHRSVSWYQQTPGQGLQFLFEYFSETQRNKGNFPGRFSGRQFSNSRSEMNVSTLELGDSALYLCASSFRNQLAGGLLAGELFFGEGSRLTVL.

In its sample, this clone was seen a few times. The chain joins TRBV18 to TRBJ2-2; 13 nucleotides align to TRBD2. The trim removed 3 bases at V and 3 bases at J, leaving 4 bases unmatched. The CDR3 has 17 amino acids. CDR1 is KGHSH and CDR2 is LQKENI in the germline V gene. The CDR3 loop reads CASSPWTSGSHTGELFF. CDR3 sequence (DNA): TGTGCCAGCTCACCTTGGACTAGCGGGAGTCACACCGGGGAGCTGTTTTTT.

This rearrangement joins TRBV5-8 to TRBJ2-5; D unresolved. CDR1 and CDR2 from the germline V gene are SGHTS and YDEGEE. V was cut by 0 bases and J by 5 bases, with 11 bases left in between. The CDR3 runs to 14 residues. CDR3 protein: CASSLEVAQETQYF. CDR3 nucleotide sequence: TGTGCCAGCAGCTTGGAGGTAGCCCAGGAGACCCAGTACTTC.

The chain combines TRBV29-1 with TRBJ2-3; tentative D call: TRBD2 (5 bases). This CDR3 has 13 amino acids. Trimming removed 6 bases at V and 2 bases at J, with 12 bases between. In germline, CDR1 is SQVTM, CDR2 ANQGSEA. The CDR3 nucleotides read TGCAGCGTAGACGGAGGATTCACAGATACGCAGTATTTT. Translated: CSVDGGFTDTQYF.

This clone was seen a single time. The chain combines TRBV9 with TRBJ1-5; maybe TRBD1 (6 bases). The CDR3 consists of 14 residues. V was trimmed by 4 bases and J by 7 bases, leaving 15 bases between them. CDR1 is SGDLS, CDR2 YYNGEE, per germline. CDR3 sequence reads: CASSPTGLRQPQHF. In nucleotides, the CDR3 is TGTGCCAGCAGCCCCACAGGGCTCAGACAGCCCCAGCATTTT.

V and J are TRBV7-2 and TRBJ2-1; D remains ambiguous. V was shortened by 2 bases and J by 4 bases, with 18 bases between the two germline ends. This CDR3 has 17 residues. Germline V gene data show CDR1 as SGHTA and CDR2 as FQGNSA. As DNA, the CDR3 is TGTGCCAGCAGCTTATTCCTGGGCAGATCTTCGTACAATGAGCAGTTCTTC. Its protein is CASSLFLGRSSYNEQFF.

The V and J genes are TRBV6-5 and TRBJ2-5; D is perhaps TRBD1 (6 bases). The germline gives CDR1 MNHEY, CDR2 SVGAGI. V was pared by 5 bases and J by 4 bases, with 11 bases between. This CDR3 spans 13 amino acids. The CDR3: CASSRDTTETQYF. CDR3 coding DNA: TGTGCCAGCAGTCGGGACACCACAGAGACCCAGTACTTC.

This chain uses TRBV6-1 with TRBJ2-7; 9 bases are a match to TRBD1. CDR3 size: 16 residues. The ends lost 1 base at V and 4 bases at J; junction bases unmatched: 8. Germline V lookup: CDR1 MNHNS, CDR2 SASEGT. CDR3 coding DNA: TGTGCCAGCAGTGAAGTGGGGACAGGGCGGGAGTACGAGCAGTACTTC. Translated: CASSEVGTGREYEQYF.

The rearrangement uses TRBV11-3 and TRBJ2-7; D is ambiguous. Trimming shortened V by 6 bases and J by 2 bases, and 14 bases separated the two germline ends. The germline CDR1 and CDR2 sequences are SGHNT and YENEEA. This CDR3 is 14 amino acids long. The CDR3 sequence: CASSPWQATYEQYF. CDR3 DNA sequence: TGTGCCAGCAGTCCGTGGCAGGCTACCTACGAGCAGTACTTC.

The CDR3 reads CASSQAGVVAEAFF. As DNA, the CDR3 is TGCGCCAGCAGCCAAGCAGGGGTGGTGGCTGAAGCTTTCTTT. The chain links TRBV4-1 to TRBJ1-1; tentatively, D is TRBD1 (6 bases). The CDR3 totals 14 residues. The germline V gene has CDR1 MGHRA and CDR2 YSYEKL. Trimming took 1 base from V and 6 from J, leaving 12 bases between them.

The chain is built from TRBV4-1 and TRBJ2-1, with D possibly being TRBD1 (5 bases). Germline V gene data show CDR1 as MGHRA and CDR2 as YSYEKL. The CDR3 is 18 amino acids. V was trimmed by 3 bases and J by 5 bases, leaving 23 bases between them. In DNA form, the CDR3 reads TGCGCCAGCAGCCAGGTGCCCGGTGGGGCCCCAAGGCACAATGAGCAGTTCTTC. Translated: CASSQVPGGAPRHNEQFF.

The chain couples TRBV30 to TRBJ2-7; 11 bases align to TRBD2. Trimming took 8 bases from V and 2 from J; bases not matched to a gene: 5. The CDR3 is 13 amino acids. Looked up from germline, CDR1 is GTSNPN and CDR2 is SVGIG (reference sequence). The CDR3 region has the DNA TGTGCCGGCCTACTAGCGGGGGCCTACGAGCAGTACTTC. Protein product: CAGLLAGAYEQYF.

V usage is TRBV5-3 and J usage is TRBJ2-5; D call uncertain. TRBV5-3 is designated an ORF whose function remains uncertain. The CDR3 contains 15 residues. Trimming cost V 4 bases and J 4 bases, with 17 bases left between them. The CDR3 here is CARSPNSPSGETQYF. The CDR3 DNA is TGTGCCAGAAGCCCGAATTCGCCTAGTGGAGAGACCCAGTACTTC.